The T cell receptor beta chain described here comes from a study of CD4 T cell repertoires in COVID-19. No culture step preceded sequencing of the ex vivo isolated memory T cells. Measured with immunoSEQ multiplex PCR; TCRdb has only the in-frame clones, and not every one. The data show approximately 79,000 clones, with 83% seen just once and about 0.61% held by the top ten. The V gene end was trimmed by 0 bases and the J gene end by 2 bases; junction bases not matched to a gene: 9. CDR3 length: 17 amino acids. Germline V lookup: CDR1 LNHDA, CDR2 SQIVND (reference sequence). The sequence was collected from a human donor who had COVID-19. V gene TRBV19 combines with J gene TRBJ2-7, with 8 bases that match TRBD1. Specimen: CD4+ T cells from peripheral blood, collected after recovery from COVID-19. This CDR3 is CASSIDLRDRSTYEQYF. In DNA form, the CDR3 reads TGTGCCAGTAGTATAGATCTGCGGGACAGGTCAACCTACGAGCAGTACTTC.